The clone carrying this TCR beta chain was recorded many times. CDR1 and CDR2 (germline): DFQATT, SNEGSKA (reference sequence). This CDR3 has 11 residues. Trimming pared 6 bases from V and 4 bases from J, leaving 9 bases between. TCRdb re-derived calls from the RT-PCR reads in MiXCR, one entry per CDR3 protein. The data contain about 700,000 distinct CDR3 sequences, more than 13% of them seen just once; the ten biggest clones take up 3% to 4.5%. The chain has TRBV20-1 and TRBJ1-1; D is ambiguous. The TCR was taken from a female donor in good health, serving as a healthy control. The sample comprised memory CD4+ T cells from blood. Written as DNA, the CDR3 is TGCAGTGCCGCCCGTGTCACTGAAGCTTTCTTT. The encoded protein is CSAARVTEAFF.